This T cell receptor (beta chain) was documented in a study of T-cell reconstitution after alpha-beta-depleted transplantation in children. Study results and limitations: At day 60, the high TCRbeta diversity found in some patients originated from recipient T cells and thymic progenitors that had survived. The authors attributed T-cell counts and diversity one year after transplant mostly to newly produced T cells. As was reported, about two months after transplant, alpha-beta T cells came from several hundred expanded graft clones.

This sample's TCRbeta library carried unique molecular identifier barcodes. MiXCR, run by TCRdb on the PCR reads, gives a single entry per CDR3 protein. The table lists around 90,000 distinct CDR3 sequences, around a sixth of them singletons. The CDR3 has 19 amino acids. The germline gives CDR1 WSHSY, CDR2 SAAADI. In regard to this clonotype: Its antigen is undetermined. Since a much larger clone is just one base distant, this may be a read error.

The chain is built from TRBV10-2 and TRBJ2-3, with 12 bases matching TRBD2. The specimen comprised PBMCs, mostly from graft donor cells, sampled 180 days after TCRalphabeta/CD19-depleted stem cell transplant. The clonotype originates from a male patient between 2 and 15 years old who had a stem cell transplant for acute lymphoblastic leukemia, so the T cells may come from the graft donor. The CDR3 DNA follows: TGCGGCAGCAGTGAGTCTAGCGGGGGGGCTGGCCCCCTCACAGATACGCAGTATTTT. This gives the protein CGSSESSGGAGPLTDTQYF.